Shown below are 28 T cell receptor beta chains from a single sample sequenced in a study of glioma-infiltrating T cells after dendritic cell vaccination. Clones were read by immunoSEQ multiplex PCR, and TCRdb kept only the in-frame ones, dropping some. The sample shows 93,000 or so clones, roughly 80% of them seen only once. Sequencing used blood, obtained before dendritic cell vaccination. All receptors derive from a human donor with glioblastoma.

This chain joins TRBV5-1 and TRBJ2-1; 10 bases map to TRBD2. Losses at the gene ends were 0 bases for V and 10 bases for J; bases not matched to a gene: 7. The CDR3 covers 15 residues. Germline CDR1 is SGHRS and CDR2 is YFSETQ. CDR3 region: CASSLEAGGLSEQFF. The CDR3 DNA sequence: TGCGCCAGCAGCTTGGAAGCGGGGGGGCTTAGCGAGCAGTTCTTC. Based on the CDR3 plus reference TRBV5-1 and TRBJ2-1, the full variable domain is KAGVTQTPRYLIKTRGQQVTLSCSPISGHRSVSWYQQTPGQGLQFLFEYFSETQRNKGNFPGRFSGRQFSNSRSEMNVSTLELGDSALYLCASSLEAGGLSEQFFGPGTRLTVL.

The rearrangement uses TRBV6-1 and TRBJ1-2, with no clear D. The CDR3 extends over 14 amino acids. V shed 2 bases and J shed 2 bases, with 9 bases lying between them. The germline V gene has CDR1 MNHNS and CDR2 SASEGT. In DNA form, the CDR3 reads TGTGCCAGCAGTGAAATACCGGGAAACTATGGCTACACCTTC. It specifies CASSEIPGNYGYTF.

The chain links TRBV30 to TRBJ2-3; 10 bases agree with TRBD2. The CDR3 has 15 residues. CDR1 and CDR2 (germline): GTSNPN, SVGIG (reference sequence). Trimming removed 0 bases from V and 0 bases from J; junction bases left unmatched: 0. CDR3 in amino acids: CAWSVLAGSTDTQYF. In DNA, the CDR3 is TGTGCCTGGAGTGTACTAGCGGGGAGCACAGATACGCAGTATTTT.

The gene calls are TRBV15 and TRBJ2-3, with D uncertain. V dropped 0 bases and J dropped 1 base, with 8 bases sitting between them. Germline V lookup: CDR1 LNHNV, CDR2 YYDKDF (reference sequence). The CDR3 length is 15 residues. CDR3: CATSRDIAGTDTQYF. The CDR3 DNA sequence: TGTGCCACCAGCAGAGATATCGCAGGCACAGATACGCAGTATTTT.

The rearrangement links TRBV7-2 to TRBJ1-4; TRBD1 agrees at 9 bases. The trim removed 5 bases at V and 8 bases at J, leaving 9 bases unmatched. From germline, CDR1 is SGHTA and CDR2 FQGNSA. The CDR3 loop spans 15 amino acids. This chain's CDR3 is CASSPPGQGDEKLFF. As DNA, the CDR3 is TGTGCCAGCAGCCCGCCGGGACAGGGTGACGAAAAACTGTTTTTT.

The CDR3 loop is CASSYGQYSYEQYF. In DNA form, the CDR3 reads TGTGCCAGCAGTTACGGCCAGTACTCCTACGAGCAGTACTTC. The V call is TRBV6-5, the J call TRBJ2-7; D gene uncertain. This CDR3 is built from 14 residues. V lost 2 bases and J lost 0, with 8 bases in between. Per germline, CDR1 MNHEY and CDR2 SVGAGI.

This clone was counted once. The V call is TRBV10-1, the J call TRBJ2-1; no definite D call. The CDR3 length is 13 residues. Trimming cost V 2 bases and J 14 bases, with 16 bases left between them. Germline V gene sequence: CDR1 WNHNN, CDR2 SYGVQD (reference sequence). The CDR3 DNA reads as TGCGCCAGCAGTGAGACAGTTGGAAGATTTAAGTTCTTC. It translates to CASSETVGRFKFF.

The V call is TRBV7-9, the J call TRBJ2-3; TRBD2 is a possible D gene (5 bases). Germline V lookup: CDR1 SEHNR, CDR2 FQNEAQ (reference sequence). The CDR3 extends over 14 amino acids. V lost 5 bases, J lost 6 bases, and 15 bases lay in between. CDR3 in DNA: TGTGCCAGCAGCCCGCGGACTGGTATGGATACGCAGTATTTT. Translating it yields CASSPRTGMDTQYF.

This sequence joins TRBV5-1 and TRBJ2-3; no reliable D call. Germline lookup yields CDR1 SGHRS and CDR2 YFSETQ. Trimming pared 2 bases from V and 0 bases from J, leaving 10 bases between. The CDR3 is 15 amino acids. The CDR3 nucleotides are TGCGCCAGCAGCTTTGTCAGAGGAAGCACAGATACGCAGTATTTT. This codes for CASSFVRGSTDTQYF. Full variable domain (remainder filled in from reference TRBV5-1 and TRBJ2-3): KAGVTQTPRYLIKTRGQQVTLSCSPISGHRSVSWYQQTPGQGLQFLFEYFSETQRNKGNFPGRFSGRQFSNSRSEMNVSTLELGDSALYLCASSFVRGSTDTQYFGPGTRLTVL.

The rearrangement uses TRBV19 and TRBJ2-1; 7 nucleotides agree with TRBD1. The CDR3 is 15 residues long. With V trimmed by 4 bases and J by 2 bases, 5 bases remained unmatched. Per germline, CDR1 LNHDA and CDR2 SQIVND (reference sequence). In DNA, the CDR3 is TGTGCCAGTAGTAGACAGGGAGAAACCTACAATGAGCAGTTCTTC. It yields the protein CASSRQGETYNEQFF.

The chain links TRBV11-2 to TRBJ2-2; 14 bases are a match to TRBD2. The junction had 9 bases not matched to a gene; V was cut back by 3 bases and J by 6 bases. The CDR3 is 18 residues long. CDR1 is SGHAT and CDR2 is FQNNGV in the germline V gene. The CDR3 reads CASSFRGGTSGGPGELFF. Here the CDR3 DNA reads TGTGCCAGCAGCTTCAGAGGCGGGACTAGCGGGGGTCCCGGGGAGCTGTTTTTT.

This clone has only one observation. One end of the junction does not line up with germline, which may come from a read error. The chain recombines TRBV7-7 with TRBJ2-3, with D unresolved. The CDR3 totals 14 residues. Per the germline V gene, CDR1 is SSHAT and CDR2 is FNYEAQ (reference sequence). Written as DNA, the CDR3 is TGTGCTAGCAGCGCGTCTGCTGGTACAGATACGCAGTATTTT. Its translation is CASSASAGTDTQYF.

The chain is built from TRBV11-3 and TRBJ1-1, with TRBD1 matching over 8 bases. This CDR3 region has 15 residues. The V and J ends lost 3 bases and 4 bases, in that order; junction bases with no gene match: 7. Germline loops: CDR1 SGHNT, CDR2 YENEEA. CDR3 nucleotides: TGTGCCAGCAGCTTGGGCGGACAGGGAGGCACTGAAGCTTTCTTT. Translated, it gives CASSLGGQGGTEAFF.

The V gene is TRBV11-3, the J gene TRBJ2-5, with 8 bases fitting TRBD1. The trim removed 5 bases at V and 1 base at J, leaving 9 bases unmatched. This CDR3 is built from 16 residues. In germline, CDR1 is SGHNT, CDR2 YENEEA. In nucleotides, the CDR3 is TGTGCCAGCAGCACCTCGACAGGGGCGATCCAAGAGACCCAGTACTTC. It yields the protein CASSTSTGAIQETQYF.

The chain combines TRBV5-1 with TRBJ2-7; weak D call: TRBD2 (5 bases). Per the germline V gene, CDR1 is SGHRS and CDR2 is YFSETQ. Trimming removed 0 bases at V and 6 bases at J, with 13 bases between. The CDR3 has 14 residues. The CDR3 bases are TGCGCCAGCAGCTTGGGAGGTTCTCGGGGCGAGCAGTACTTC. It codes for CASSLGGSRGEQYF.

The chain employs TRBV27 and TRBJ2-2; TRBD2 matches at 7 bases. This CDR3 region has 16 residues. The ends lost 3 bases at V and 7 bases at J; junction bases unmatched: 11. Germline V CDR1 and CDR2: MNHEY, SMNVEV (reference sequence). CDR3 loop: CASSFVRTRRGGELFF. The CDR3 DNA is TGTGCCAGCAGTTTCGTAAGGACTAGAAGGGGCGGGGAGCTGTTTTTT.

The chain has TRBV6-1 and TRBJ2-7; a weak D match, TRBD2 (6 bases). The germline V gene has CDR1 MNHNS and CDR2 SASEGT. This CDR3 is 15 amino acids long. Trimming cost V 0 bases and J 1 base, with 10 bases left between them. This CDR3 reads CASSEAQRGSYEQYF. CDR3 nucleotide sequence: TGTGCCAGCAGTGAAGCACAACGGGGGTCCTACGAGCAGTACTTC.

The chain couples TRBV19 to TRBJ1-1, with TRBD1 as a possible D gene (6 bases). Germline V gene data show CDR1 as LNHDA and CDR2 as SQIVND (reference sequence). Trimming pared 6 bases from V and 3 bases from J, leaving 20 bases between. The CDR3 runs to 16 residues. As DNA, the CDR3 is TGTGCCAGTAGACCCGCACATCGGGGGGCCCACACTGAAGCTTTCTTT. Its translation is CASRPAHRGAHTEAFF. Full variable domain (outside the CDR3, taken from reference TRBV19 and TRBJ1-1): DGGITQSPKYLFRKEGQNVTLSCEQNLNHDAMYWYRQDPGQGLRLIYYSQIVNDFQKGDIAEGYSVSREKKESFPLTVTSAQKNPTAFYLCASRPAHRGAHTEAFFGQGTRLTVV.

The chain carries TRBV11-3 and TRBJ2-3; D might be TRBD2 (5 bases). This CDR3 contains 16 residues. V lost 5 bases to trimming and J lost 0 bases, with 15 bases between them. Germline lookup yields CDR1 SGHNT and CDR2 YENEEA. CDR3 region: CASSPYGGGSTDTQYF. CDR3 bases: TGTGCCAGCAGCCCCTACGGCGGCGGGAGCACAGATACGCAGTATTTT.

As DNA, the CDR3 is TGTGCCAGCAGCCAATCTCTGGACAGGGATGGGATTCAGTACTTC. Amino acid sequence: CASSQSLDRDGIQYF. The chain has TRBV4-2 and TRBJ2-4, with TRBD1 matching over 8 bases. With V trimmed by 2 bases and J by 10 bases, 10 bases remained unmatched. Per germline, CDR1 LGHNA and CDR2 YNFKEQ. There are 15 residues in the CDR3.

The chain uses TRBV5-1 and TRBJ1-2; 7 bases agree with TRBD1. The junction had 7 bases not matched to a gene; V was cut back by 5 bases and J by 0 bases. The V gene's germline CDR1 is SGHRS and CDR2 YFSETQ. The CDR3 extends over 15 amino acids. The CDR3 here is CASRRTGSSNYGYTF. The CDR3 nucleotides are TGCGCCAGCAGACGGACAGGATCTTCTAACTATGGCTACACCTTC.

V and J are TRBV5-5 and TRBJ1-2; D remains unclear. Trimming removed 4 bases from V and 6 bases from J, with 13 bases in between. This CDR3 has 13 residues. Per the germline V gene, CDR1 is SGHKS and CDR2 is YYEKEE (reference sequence). The CDR3 is CASSPGGYHGYTF. The CDR3 DNA sequence: TGTGCCAGCAGCCCAGGCGGGTACCATGGCTACACCTTC.

A remark on this clone: The identical CDR3 is also encoded by other nucleotide sequences in the sample. The genes are TRBV15 and TRBJ1-5, with D unclear. The CDR3 sequence is 13 residues long. CDR1 and CDR2 from the germline V gene are LNHNV and YYDKDF (reference sequence). V lost 0 bases and J 4 bases, leaving 4 bases between the germline ends. This chain's CDR3 is CATSRDRNQPQHF. CDR3 in DNA: TGTGCCACCAGCAGAGATCGTAATCAGCCCCAGCATTTT.

V usage is TRBV7-9 and J usage is TRBJ2-7; tentative D call: TRBD2 (6 bases). Germline CDR1 reads SEHNR; CDR2 reads FQNEAQ (reference sequence). This CDR3 is 15 amino acids long. Trimming removed 0 bases from V and 2 bases from J, with 11 bases in between. CDR3: CASSLAAGGAYEQYF. CDR3 in DNA: TGTGCCAGCAGCTTAGCAGCTGGCGGGGCCTACGAGCAGTACTTC.

In this sample, this clone turned up once. V gene TRBV23-1 combines with J gene TRBJ1-3; D is uncertain. Being an ORF, TRBV23-1 has a function that is uncertain. The V end was cut by 4 bases, the J end by 0 bases, with 19 bases between. This CDR3 region has 18 residues. The CDR3 is CASSRYHLTDCSGNTIYF. CDR3 DNA: TGCGCCAGCAGTCGATACCACCTCACCGACTGCTCTGGAAACACCATATATTTT.

The chain links TRBV18 to TRBJ1-6; D is perhaps TRBD1 (6 bases). Trimming took off 3 bases at V and 10 bases at J, with 13 bases between the two ends. Germline V gene lookup returns CDR1 KGHSH and CDR2 LQKENI. CDR3 length: 14 amino acids. The CDR3 spells CASSPQGIASPLHF. The DNA of the CDR3 is TGTGCCAGCTCACCTCAGGGGATCGCCTCACCCCTCCACTTT.

This rearrangement joins TRBV4-1 to TRBJ1-1; D is unclear. Germline lookup yields CDR1 MGHRA and CDR2 YSYEKL. CDR3 length equals 15 residues. V lost 4 bases and J 3 bases, leaving 15 bases between the germline ends. This CDR3 reads CASSRFDGVDTEAFF. The CDR3 coding sequence is TGCGCCAGCAGCCGGTTTGACGGGGTGGACACTGAAGCTTTCTTT.

This clone was counted only a few times. CDR3: CASSLVVGGYGYTF. The CDR3 DNA reads TGTGCCAGCAGCTTAGTTGTAGGCGGCTATGGCTACACCTTC. The chain recombines TRBV7-9 with TRBJ1-2, with no clear D. Germline-derived CDR1 and CDR2 are SEHNR and FQNEAQ (reference sequence). The CDR3 sequence is 14 residues long. Trimming took off 1 base at V and 4 bases at J, with 10 bases between the two ends. Full variable domain (remainder filled in from reference TRBV7-9 and TRBJ1-2): DTGVSQNPRHKITKRGQNVTFRCDPISEHNRLYWYRQTLGQGPEFLTYFQNEAQLEKSRLLSDRFSAERPKGSFSTLEIQRTEQGDSAMYLCASSLVVGGYGYTFGSGTRLTVV.